This TCR beta chain was recorded in a study of T cell responses to AZD1222 COVID-19 vaccine. About this clone: Its specificity is not known.

This CDR3 is 12 amino acids long. The V gene's germline CDR1 is WSHSY and CDR2 SAAADI. V was clipped by 7 bases and J by 4 bases, with 11 bases between them. Notes on the study in general: Donors skewed white British and female; clonal diversity was possibly underestimated.

Profiling relied on immunoSEQ multiplex PCR, and the TCRdb table lists in-frame clones only, not all of them. The repertoire holds over 120,000 clones, with approximately 93% as singletons. The receptor's source is an adult who had recovered from COVID-19. The specimen comprised peripheral blood, sampled after recovery from COVID-19. This chain links TRBV10-2 with TRBJ2-7; no firm D call. The CDR3 loop is CASTGPLYEQYF. CDR3 bases: TGCGCCAGCACTGGACCCCTTTACGAGCAGTACTTC.